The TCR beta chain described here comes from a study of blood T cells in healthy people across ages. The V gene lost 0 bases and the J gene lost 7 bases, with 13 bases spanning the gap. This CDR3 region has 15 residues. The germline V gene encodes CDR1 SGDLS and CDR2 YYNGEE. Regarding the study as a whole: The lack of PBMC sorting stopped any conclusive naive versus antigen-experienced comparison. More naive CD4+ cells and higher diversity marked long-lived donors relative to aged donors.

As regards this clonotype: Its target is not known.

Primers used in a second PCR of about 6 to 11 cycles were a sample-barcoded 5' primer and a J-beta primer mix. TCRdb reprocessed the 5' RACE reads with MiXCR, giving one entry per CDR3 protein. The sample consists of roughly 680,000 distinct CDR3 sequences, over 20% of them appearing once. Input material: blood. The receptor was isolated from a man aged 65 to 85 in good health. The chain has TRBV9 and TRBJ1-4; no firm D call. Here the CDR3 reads CASSVATTRSEKLFF. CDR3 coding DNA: TGTGCCAGCAGCGTAGCTACGACAAGAAGTGAAAAACTGTTTTTT.